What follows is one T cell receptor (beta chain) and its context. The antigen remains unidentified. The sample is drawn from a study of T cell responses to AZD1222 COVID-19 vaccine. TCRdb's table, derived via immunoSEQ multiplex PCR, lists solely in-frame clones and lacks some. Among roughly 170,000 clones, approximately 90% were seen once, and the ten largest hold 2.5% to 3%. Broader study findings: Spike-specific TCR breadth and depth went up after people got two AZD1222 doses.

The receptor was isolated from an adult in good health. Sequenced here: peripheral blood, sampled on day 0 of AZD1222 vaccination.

As DNA, the CDR3 is TGTGCCAGCAGCGCGGGCGGCCGGTCGAACTATGGCTACACCTTC. This sequence encodes CASSAGGRSNYGYTF. The V and J genes are TRBV9 and TRBJ1-2; no firm D call. Germline CDR1 reads SGDLS; CDR2 reads YYNGEE. V shed 3 bases and J shed 2 bases, with 14 bases lying between them. The length of the CDR3 is 15 residues.